The clone carrying this TCR beta chain was observed at least ten times. The sample comes from a study of patients and donors after allogeneic stem cell transplantation. This CDR3 is built from 15 residues. The germline V and J ends were trimmed by 0 bases and 0 bases, with 6 bases remaining between them. The germline V gene encodes CDR1 SGDLS and CDR2 YYNGEE. A single record per CDR3 protein comes from TCRdb applying MiXCR to the RT-PCR reads. The top ten clones hold about 20% of a sample with some 10,000 distinct CDR3 sequences, around 3.9% of them seen once. The sample was blood, either unsorted or a sorted T cell fraction (not recorded which). The sequence came from a human donor who was either an allogeneic HSCT recipient or a stem cell or donor lymphocyte infusion donor (not recorded which). It is not recorded whose cells these are; they may come from a transplant donor. The chain carries TRBV9 and TRBJ2-2; tentatively, D is TRBD1 (5 bases). In DNA, the CDR3 is TGTGCCAGCAGCGTAGGGGGCACGAACACCGGGGAGCTGTTTTTT. This encodes CASSVGGTNTGELFF.